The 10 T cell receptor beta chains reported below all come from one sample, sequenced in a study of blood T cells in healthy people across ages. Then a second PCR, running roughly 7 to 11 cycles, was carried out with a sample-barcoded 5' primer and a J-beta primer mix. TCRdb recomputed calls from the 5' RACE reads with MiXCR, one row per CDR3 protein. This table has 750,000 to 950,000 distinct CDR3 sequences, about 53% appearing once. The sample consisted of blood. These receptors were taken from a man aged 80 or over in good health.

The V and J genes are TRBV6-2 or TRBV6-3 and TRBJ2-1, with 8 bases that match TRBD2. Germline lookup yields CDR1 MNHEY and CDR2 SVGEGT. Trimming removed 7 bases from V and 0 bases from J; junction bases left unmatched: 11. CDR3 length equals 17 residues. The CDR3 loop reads CASTMGPLAGSYNEQFF. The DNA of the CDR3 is TGTGCCAGCACCATGGGGCCTCTAGCGGGCTCCTACAATGAGCAGTTCTTC.

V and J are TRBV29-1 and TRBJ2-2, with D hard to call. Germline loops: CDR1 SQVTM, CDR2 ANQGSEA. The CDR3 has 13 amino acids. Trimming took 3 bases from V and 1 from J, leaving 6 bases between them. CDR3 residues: CSVESGNTGELFF. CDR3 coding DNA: TGCAGCGTTGAGTCGGGGAACACCGGGGAGCTGTTTTTT.

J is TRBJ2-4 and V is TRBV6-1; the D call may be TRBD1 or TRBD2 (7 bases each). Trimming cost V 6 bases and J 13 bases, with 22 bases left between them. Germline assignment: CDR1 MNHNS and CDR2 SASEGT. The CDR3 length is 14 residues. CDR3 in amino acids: CASRETGKLREQYF. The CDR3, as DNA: TGTGCCAGCAGGGAGACAGGGAAATTGCGGGAGCAGTACTTC.

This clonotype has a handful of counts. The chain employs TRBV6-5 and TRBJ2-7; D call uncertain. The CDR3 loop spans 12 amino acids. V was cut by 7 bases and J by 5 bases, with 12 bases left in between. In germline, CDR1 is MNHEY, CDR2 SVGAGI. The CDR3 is CASTNLRDEQYF. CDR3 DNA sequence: TGTGCCAGCACCAACCTAAGGGACGAGCAGTACTTC.

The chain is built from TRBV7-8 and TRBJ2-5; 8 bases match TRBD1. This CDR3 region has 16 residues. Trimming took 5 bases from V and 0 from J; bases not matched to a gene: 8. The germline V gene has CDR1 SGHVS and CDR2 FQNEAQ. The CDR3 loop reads CASSQGRQGHQETQYF. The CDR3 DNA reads TGTGCCAGCAGCCAAGGAAGACAGGGGCACCAAGAGACCCAGTACTTC.

CDR3 protein: CASSPSSGSRGETQYF. CDR3 nucleotide sequence: TGTGCCAGCTCACCATCTAGCGGGAGCCGAGGGGAGACCCAGTACTTC. The rearrangement uses TRBV18 and TRBJ2-5; 10 bases agree with TRBD2. The CDR3 extends over 16 amino acids. In germline, CDR1 is KGHSH, CDR2 LQKENI. The ends lost 2 bases at V and 5 bases at J; junction bases unmatched: 8.

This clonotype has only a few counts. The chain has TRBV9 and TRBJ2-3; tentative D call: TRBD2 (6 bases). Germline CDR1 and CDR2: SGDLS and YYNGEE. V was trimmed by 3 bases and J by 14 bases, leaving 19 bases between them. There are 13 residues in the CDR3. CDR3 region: CASSARLAGYAYF. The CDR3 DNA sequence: TGTGCCAGCAGCGCGCGGTTGGCGGGATACGCGTATTTT.

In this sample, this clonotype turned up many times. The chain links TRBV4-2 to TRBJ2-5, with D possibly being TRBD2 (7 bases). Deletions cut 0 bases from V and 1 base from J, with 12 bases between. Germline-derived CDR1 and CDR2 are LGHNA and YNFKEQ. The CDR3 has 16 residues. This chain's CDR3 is CASSQEGAGAQETQYF. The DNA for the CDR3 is TGTGCCAGCAGCCAAGAGGGGGCGGGGGCCCAAGAGACCCAGTACTTC.

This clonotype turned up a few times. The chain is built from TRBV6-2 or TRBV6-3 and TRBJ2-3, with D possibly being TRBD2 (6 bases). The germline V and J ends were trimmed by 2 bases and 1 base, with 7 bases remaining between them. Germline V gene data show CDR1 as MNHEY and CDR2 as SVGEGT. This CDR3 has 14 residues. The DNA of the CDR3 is TGTGCCAGCAGTTACCAGCGGGGCACAGATACGCAGTATTTT. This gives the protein CASSYQRGTDTQYF.

The chain's CDR3 is CASSPRDTSFEKLFF. For the CDR3, the DNA is TGTGCCAGCTCACCCCGGGACACCTCCTTTGAAAAACTGTTTTTT. This chain joins TRBV18 and TRBJ1-4; TRBD1 might be the D (6 bases). V lost 3 bases to trimming and J lost 7 bases, with 15 bases between them. The CDR3 has 15 residues. The germline CDR1 and CDR2 sequences are KGHSH and LQKENI.